The 31 T cell receptor beta chains reported below all come from one sample, sequenced in a study of cytomegalovirus exposure and HLA in healthy donors. The PCR ran on 60 Vbeta and 13 Jbeta primers. Clones were read by immunoSEQ multiplex PCR, and TCRdb kept only the in-frame ones, dropping some. The profile shows 100,000 or so clones, approximately 70% of them singletons. The sequenced sample was PBMCs. These receptors were collected from a young man in good health and CMV-seronegative.

This chain links TRBV30 with TRBJ2-2; D unclear. Trimming removed 2 bases from V and 3 bases from J, with 7 bases in between. The germline V gene encodes CDR1 GTSNPN and CDR2 SVGIG (reference sequence). The CDR3 totals 13 residues. The CDR3 DNA follows: TGTGCCTGGAGTTTGAGTTACACCGGGGAGCTGTTTTTT. Translating it yields CAWSLSYTGELFF.

The chain has TRBV2 and TRBJ1-1; D gene ambiguous. CDR3 length: 12 residues. Trimming shortened V by 7 bases and J by 4 bases, and 10 bases separated the two germline ends. CDR1 is SNHLY, CDR2 FYNNEI, per germline. CDR3 nucleotide sequence: TGTGCCAGCACGTCGGAGTTCACTGAAGCTTTCTTT. It specifies CASTSEFTEAFF.

The chain employs TRBV11-3 and TRBJ2-3; TRBD2 might be the D (5 bases). V was pared by 5 bases and J by 1 base, with 13 bases between. The length of the CDR3 is 15 residues. Germline CDR1 reads SGHNT; CDR2 reads YENEEA. The CDR3 DNA sequence: TGTGCCAGCAGCCCGGGCTTGAGGGGCACAGATACGCAGTATTTT. This translates into CASSPGLRGTDTQYF.

V gene TRBV2 combines with J gene TRBJ2-5; D might be TRBD2 (5 bases). The V and J ends lost 1 base and 1 base respectively, with 10 bases between them. In germline, CDR1 is SNHLY, CDR2 FYNNEI. The CDR3 totals 15 residues. CDR3 sequence: CASSEVGGGQETQYF. CDR3 in DNA: TGTGCCAGCAGTGAAGTTGGAGGCGGCCAAGAGACCCAGTACTTC.

This clone was found once. The J gene is TRBJ1-3, the V gene TRBV5-4; 7 bases align to TRBD1. The CDR3 length is 15 residues. Germline V gene data show CDR1 as SGHNT and CDR2 as YYREEE (reference sequence). The V and J ends lost 2 bases and 0 bases, in that order; junction bases with no gene match: 2. In nucleotides, the CDR3 is TGTGCCAGCAGCTTACAGGGGTTCTCTGGAAACACCATATATTTT. It translates to CASSLQGFSGNTIYF. The full variable domain, with the rest looked up from reference TRBV5-4 and TRBJ1-3, is ETGVTQSPTHLIKTRGQQVTLRCSSQSGHNTVSWYQQALGQGPQFIFQYYREEENGRGNFPPRFSGLQFPNYSSELNVNALELDDSALYLCASSLQGFSGNTIYFGEGSWLTVV.

The rearrangement links TRBV7-8 to TRBJ1-3; D not certain. From germline, CDR1 is SGHVS and CDR2 FQNEAQ. The V gene lost 0 bases and the J gene lost 0 bases, with 12 bases spanning the gap. This CDR3 contains 17 residues. The CDR3: CASSLAQSYRSGNTIYF. CDR3 nucleotide sequence: TGTGCCAGCAGCTTAGCGCAGTCTTACCGCTCTGGAAACACCATATATTTT.

The chain links TRBV7-8 to TRBJ2-7; 9 bases fit TRBD2. Germline V gene lookup returns CDR1 SGHVS and CDR2 FQNEAQ. This CDR3 contains 16 residues. With 2 bases clipped from V and 6 bases from J, the junction kept 11 bases outside the gene matches. The chain's CDR3 is CASSLRPSGTLSEQYF. CDR3 nucleotides: TGTGCCAGCAGCTTAAGACCTAGCGGGACCCTCTCCGAGCAGTACTTC.

This clone was detected only a few times. The J gene is TRBJ2-5, the V gene TRBV19; TRBD1 agrees at 11 bases. The CDR3 is 15 amino acids. CDR1 and CDR2 (germline): LNHDA, SQIVND (reference sequence). After removal of 6 bases from V and 5 bases from J, the junction contained 8 bases not matched to a gene. CDR3 in amino acids: CASRIRTGGHETQYF. The CDR3 DNA reads as TGTGCCAGTAGGATTCGGACAGGGGGCCACGAGACCCAGTACTTC.

There are a few counts of this clone. The CDR3 is CASSLAKAGTGLNSPLHF. The CDR3 region has the DNA TGCGCCAGCAGCTTGGCCAAGGCCGGGACAGGTCTTAATTCACCCCTCCACTTT. The chain is built from TRBV5-1 and TRBJ1-6, with 8 bases matching TRBD1. Per the germline V gene, CDR1 is SGHRS and CDR2 is YFSETQ. The CDR3 has 18 amino acids. The V gene end was trimmed by 0 bases and the J gene end by 6 bases; junction bases not matched to a gene: 11.

The chain carries TRBV30 and TRBJ2-7, with D maybe TRBD1 (5 bases). Germline CDR1 reads GTSNPN; CDR2 reads SVGIG (reference sequence). CDR3 size: 11 residues. V lost 5 bases to trimming and J lost 6 bases, with 11 bases between them. The CDR3 reads CAWGQGAEQYF. The CDR3 DNA follows: TGTGCCTGGGGGCAGGGCGCCGAGCAGTACTTC.

The chain joins TRBV10-3 to TRBJ1-3; D remains ambiguous. The CDR3 runs to 16 residues. The germline V gene encodes CDR1 ENHRY and CDR2 SYGVKD. Trimming shortened V by 3 bases and J by 0 bases, and 12 bases separated the two germline ends. The DNA for the CDR3 is TGTGCCATCAGTGACCTCGAGCTGAACTCTGGAAACACCATATATTTT. Amino acids: CAISDLELNSGNTIYF.

The genes are TRBV5-6 and TRBJ2-7, with unresolved D. The CDR3 has 13 residues. Trimming pared 2 bases from V and 6 bases from J, leaving 12 bases between. From germline, CDR1 is SGHDT and CDR2 YYEEEE. CDR3 nucleotide sequence: TGTGCCAGCAGCTTCGAAACTACGGCCGAGCAGTACTTC. It is translated as CASSFETTAEQYF.

The CDR3 is CSVEPGQGYNEQFF. The CDR3 DNA reads as TGCAGCGTTGAACCGGGACAGGGATACAATGAGCAGTTCTTC. The V and J genes are TRBV29-1 and TRBJ2-1; 9 bases align to TRBD1. The trim removed 2 bases at V and 4 bases at J, leaving 3 bases unmatched. The CDR3 length is 14 residues. Germline CDR1 and CDR2: SQVTM and ANQGSEA.

This sequence joins TRBV27 and TRBJ1-4; 12 nucleotides align to TRBD1. V was clipped by 4 bases and J by 1 base; unmatched bases: 4. CDR3 size: 17 residues. Germline values: CDR1 MNHEY, CDR2 SMNVEV (reference sequence). The CDR3 loop reads CASSWGQGAKTNEKLFF. Here the CDR3 DNA reads TGTGCCAGCAGTTGGGGACAGGGGGCGAAAACTAATGAAAAACTGTTTTTT.

The rearrangement links TRBV2 to TRBJ2-1; possible D gene TRBD1, 5 bases. The CDR3 contains 14 residues. V lost 6 bases to trimming and J lost 2 bases, with 11 bases between them. The germline gives CDR1 SNHLY, CDR2 FYNNEI. CDR3 in DNA: TGTGCCAGCAGAAGGCAGGGCCCCTACAATGAGCAGTTCTTC. Amino acid sequence: CASRRQGPYNEQFF.

The genes are TRBV7-6 and TRBJ1-2; D remains unclear. Trimming took 2 bases from V and 4 from J, leaving 11 bases between them. Germline CDR1 and CDR2: SGHVS and FNYEAQ. The CDR3 loop spans 14 amino acids. This CDR3 is CASSLTVESYGYTF. The CDR3 DNA reads TGTGCCAGCAGCTTAACGGTAGAGTCCTATGGCTACACCTTC.

This clone has a single count. This sequence joins TRBV11-2 and TRBJ2-1; 14 bases agree with TRBD2. Germline lookup yields CDR1 SGHAT and CDR2 FQNNGV. With 4 bases clipped from V and 8 bases from J, the junction kept 4 bases outside the gene matches. The CDR3 loop spans 15 amino acids. The CDR3 here is CASSSGTSGSDEQFF. The DNA of the CDR3 is TGTGCCAGCAGCTCGGGGACTAGCGGGAGTGATGAGCAGTTCTTC.

The rearrangement uses TRBV6-1 and TRBJ1-3; TRBD1 is a possible D gene (6 bases). The germline CDR1 and CDR2 sequences are MNHNS and SASEGT. Trimming pared 7 bases from V and 0 bases from J, leaving 13 bases between. The CDR3 length is 15 residues. For the CDR3, the DNA is TGTGCCAGCAAACTGGACAGAAGCTCTGGAAACACCATATATTTT. Its translation is CASKLDRSSGNTIYF.

This clone was seen more than once but under ten times. Other nucleotide sequences from this sample produce the same CDR3. The rearrangement uses TRBV7-8 and TRBJ2-7; perhaps TRBD1 as D (6 bases). Germline V CDR1 and CDR2: SGHVS, FQNEAQ. This CDR3 is 13 amino acids long. V lost 7 bases, J lost 4 bases, and 14 bases lay in between. In nucleotides, the CDR3 is TGTGCCAGCAAGCAGGGGCCGGCATACGAGCAGTACTTC. It is translated as CASKQGPAYEQYF.

Note on this clone: The same CDR3 arises from other DNA sequences in this sample as well. V is TRBV28 and J is TRBJ2-3, with 9 bases identical to TRBD2. V lost 3 bases to trimming and J lost 3 bases; unmatched junction nucleotides: 7. From germline, CDR1 is MDHEN and CDR2 SYDVKM. This CDR3 is 16 amino acids long. CDR3: CASSFPPSGTTDTQYF. CDR3 bases: TGTGCCAGCAGTTTCCCCCCTAGCGGGACAACAGATACGCAGTATTTT.

The rearrangement links TRBV6-6 to TRBJ1-4, with D possibly being TRBD1 (6 bases). With 4 bases removed from V and 8 bases from J, the gap between germline ends came to 17 bases. The CDR3 spans 15 residues. Germline V CDR1 and CDR2: MNHNY, SVGAGI (reference sequence). The CDR3 sequence: CASSSRAGAREKLFF. In DNA, the CDR3 is TGTGCCAGCAGTTCTCGGGCAGGGGCTCGCGAAAAACTGTTTTTT.

The rearrangement joins TRBV9 to TRBJ2-7, with TRBD2 identical over 14 bases. Trimming cost V 3 bases and J 1 base; bases outside gene matches: 6. CDR1 and CDR2 (germline): SGDLS, YYNGEE. CDR3 length: 17 amino acids. The CDR3 is CASSAGTSGSLSYEQYF. DNA of the CDR3: TGTGCCAGCAGCGCGGGGACTAGCGGGAGTTTGTCCTACGAGCAGTACTTC.

The V gene is TRBV5-6, the J gene TRBJ1-1, with 8 positions matching TRBD1. CDR3 length equals 15 residues. CDR1 and CDR2 from the germline V gene are SGHDT and YYEEEE. The V segment lost 4 bases and the J segment 1 base; nucleotides outside the gene matches: 6. The DNA for the CDR3 is TGTGCCAGCAGCAGGGGGGGACAGGAGAACACTGAAGCTTTCTTT. Translation: CASSRGGQENTEAFF.

The chain is built from TRBV7-2 and TRBJ1-1, with D unresolved. Between the trimmed V and J ends, which lost 4 bases and 5 bases, there was a span of 14 bases. The CDR3 consists of 14 residues. The germline V gene has CDR1 SGHTA and CDR2 FQGNSA. CDR3 DNA sequence: TGTGCCAGCAGCTCCGAAGAGGGCGATACTGAAGCTTTCTTT. It codes for CASSSEEGDTEAFF.

Note on this clone: Its ends do not fully match the called genes, so a read error is possible. The genes are TRBV7-7 and TRBJ2-1, with TRBD2 matching over 8 bases. CDR1 is SSHAT, CDR2 FNYEAQ, per germline (reference sequence). The CDR3 has 16 amino acids. In nucleotides, the CDR3 is TGTGCTAGCAGCTTAGGGGGAAGCGGGGGCTACAATGAGCAGTTCTTC. Translated: CASSLGGSGGYNEQFF.

This clone was observed a handful of times. The chain uses TRBV30 and TRBJ1-2; 12 nucleotides agree with TRBD1. The CDR3 runs to 17 residues. V was clipped by 0 bases and J by 4 bases; unmatched bases: 9. Germline CDR1 GTSNPN, CDR2 SVGIG (reference sequence). CDR3 nucleotide sequence: TGTGCCTGGAGTGTCGGGGGACAGGGGGCGCGAACCTATGGCTACACCTTC. Translating it yields CAWSVGGQGARTYGYTF.

This chain joins TRBV11-2 and TRBJ2-2; 9 positions match TRBD1. The germline V gene encodes CDR1 SGHAT and CDR2 FQNNGV. The CDR3 runs 14 residues. The junction had 5 bases not matched to a gene; V was cut back by 6 bases and J by 6 bases. CDR3 nucleotides: TGTGCCAGCAGACAGGGGGCGCATTCCGGGGAGCTGTTTTTT. It codes for CASRQGAHSGELFF.

The gene calls are TRBV4-3 and TRBJ2-1; 7 nucleotides align to TRBD1. CDR1 is LGHNA and CDR2 is YSLEER in the germline V gene. V was pared by 2 bases and J by 8 bases, with 15 bases of the junction left unmatched. CDR3 length: 17 amino acids. Here the CDR3 reads CASSQPPGQIFMDEQFF. The CDR3, as DNA: TGCGCCAGCAGCCAACCTCCGGGACAGATCTTTATGGATGAGCAGTTCTTC.

The rearrangement links TRBV18 to TRBJ2-7; TRBD1 matches at 8 bases. The CDR3 contains 15 residues. Losses at the gene ends were 3 bases for V and 1 base for J; bases not matched to a gene: 5. The germline V gene has CDR1 KGHSH and CDR2 LQKENI. CDR3 in amino acids: CASSPTQGVSYEQYF. CDR3 DNA sequence: TGTGCCAGCTCACCTACACAGGGGGTATCCTACGAGCAGTACTTC.

This clone was counted a few times. The chain combines TRBV18 with TRBJ1-1, with TRBD1 as a possible D gene (5 bases). V gave up 2 bases and J gave up 5 bases, with 15 bases separating them. The CDR3 has 15 amino acids. Germline loops: CDR1 KGHSH, CDR2 LQKENI. CDR3 region: CASSPATAGRTEAFF. The CDR3 nucleotides are TGTGCCAGCTCACCAGCGACAGCGGGGCGGACTGAAGCTTTCTTT.

The J gene is TRBJ1-5, the V gene TRBV28; TRBD1 matches 8 bases. This CDR3 is built from 14 residues. Germline V gene sequence: CDR1 MDHEN, CDR2 SYDVKM. After removal of 4 bases from V and 6 bases from J, the junction contained 5 bases not matched to a gene. CDR3: CASSSTGAGQPQHF. CDR3 in DNA: TGTGCCAGCAGTTCGACAGGGGCCGGTCAGCCCCAGCATTTT.